The 27 T cell receptor beta chains given below trace back to one sample, sequenced in a study of shared clonotypes between healthy human individuals. Positive CCR7 selection of CD45RO-negative cells yielded the naive CD8 cells, and terminally differentiated effector memory CD45RA+ cells were excluded. The protocol was immunoSEQ multiplex PCR, while the TCRdb copy is restricted to in-frame clones and leaves out a portion. The sample contains about 2 million clones, over 85% of which appear only once. Sequenced material: naive CD8+ T cells sorted from blood. The receptors here all came from a man younger than 35 in good health.

J is TRBJ2-7 and V is TRBV4-1; 7 bases match TRBD2. Germline lookup yields CDR1 MGHRA and CDR2 YSYEKL. The length of the CDR3 is 13 residues. The junction had 5 bases not matched to a gene; V was cut back by 3 bases and J by 6 bases. The CDR3: CASSQGERGEQYF. CDR3 nucleotide sequence: TGCGCCAGCAGCCAGGGCGAGCGGGGCGAGCAGTACTTC.

The rearrangement links TRBV5-1 to TRBJ2-3; TRBD1 matches at 7 bases. The CDR3 has 14 residues. Germline lookup yields CDR1 SGHRS and CDR2 YFSETQ. The ends lost 0 bases at V and 4 bases at J; junction bases unmatched: 2. CDR3 sequence reads: CASSLEDRSDTQYF. DNA of the CDR3: TGCGCCAGCAGCTTGGAGGACAGGTCAGATACGCAGTATTTT.

The CDR3 loop is CASSWTGSRTTDTQYF. CDR3 DNA sequence: TGTGCCAGCTCTTGGACAGGGTCCAGGACCACAGATACGCAGTATTTT. The V call is TRBV18, the J call TRBJ2-3, with TRBD1 matching over 8 bases. The germline V gene has CDR1 KGHSH and CDR2 LQKENI. The CDR3 runs 16 residues. Trimming at V came to 6 bases and at J to 2 bases, leaving 10 bases not matched to a gene.

In this sample, this clone turned up once. This rearrangement joins TRBV5-4 to TRBJ2-7, with TRBD1 matching 8 bases. The CDR3 is made up of 14 amino acids. J gave up 2 bases and V 4 bases, and 5 bases lay outside the gene matches. From germline, CDR1 is SGHNT and CDR2 YYREEE (reference sequence). CDR3 in DNA: TGTGCCAGCAGCCGGGACAGGTCCCCCTACGAGCAGTACTTC. Its protein product is CASSRDRSPYEQYF.

The CDR3 coding sequence is TGTGCCAGTAGTGAAGAGGAGGGGGCAAACACTGAAGCTTTCTTT. It codes for CASSEEEGANTEAFF. The chain recombines TRBV19 with TRBJ1-1, with 7 bases aligning to TRBD1. Germline CDR1 and CDR2: LNHDA and SQIVND (reference sequence). V lost 5 bases, J lost 2 bases, and 8 bases stayed unmatched. The CDR3 covers 15 residues.

The rearrangement links TRBV6-5 to TRBJ2-3; 8 positions agree with TRBD1. CDR3 length: 15 residues. CDR1 MNHEY and CDR2 SVGAGI come from the germline V gene. Unmatched junction bases numbered 7, after V lost 8 bases and J lost 0 bases. The CDR3 reads CASAGGASSTDTQYF. The CDR3 DNA sequence: TGTGCCAGCGCAGGGGGCGCCTCTAGCACAGATACGCAGTATTTT.

This chain connects TRBV7-2 to TRBJ2-1; D is undetermined. The germline V and J ends were trimmed by 4 bases and 0 bases, with 13 bases remaining between them. Germline values: CDR1 SGHTA, CDR2 FQGNSA. This CDR3 has 16 amino acids. The CDR3 DNA is TGTGCCAGCAGCTCCCACAGCTTTACCTCCTACAATGAGCAGTTCTTC. Translation: CASSSHSFTSYNEQFF.

On this clone itself: Other DNA sequences in this sample translate to the same CDR3. V usage is TRBV29-1 and J usage is TRBJ1-2, with D maybe TRBD1 (5 bases). CDR3 length: 13 residues. Germline V CDR1 and CDR2: SQVTM, ANQGSEA. V lost 5 bases and J lost 2, with 12 bases in between. Here the CDR3 reads CSVRQGGNYGYTF. CDR3 nucleotides: TGCAGCGTTCGGCAGGGAGGGAACTATGGCTACACCTTC.

The V gene is TRBV11-2, the J gene TRBJ2-5; 16 bases match TRBD2. Germline CDR1 and CDR2: SGHAT and FQNNGV. J gave up 4 bases and V 0 bases, and 5 bases lay outside the gene matches. The CDR3 spans 18 residues. As DNA, the CDR3 is TGTGCCAGCAGCTTAGAAGGGACTAGCGGGGGGGCCACAGAGACCCAGTACTTC. Protein: CASSLEGTSGGATETQYF.

The rearrangement links TRBV7-9 to TRBJ2-7; no firm D call. The length of the CDR3 is 13 residues. The germline V gene has CDR1 SEHNR and CDR2 FQNEAQ (reference sequence). The germline V and J ends were trimmed by 7 bases and 4 bases, with 14 bases remaining between them. The DNA of the CDR3 is TGTGCCAGCACCTCGGACGGTCAATACGAGCAGTACTTC. Translating it yields CASTSDGQYEQYF.

The CDR3 reads CASSFRTVAYEQYF. CDR3 DNA sequence: TGTGCCAGCAGCTTCAGGACGGTGGCCTACGAGCAGTACTTC. The chain is built from TRBV7-2 and TRBJ2-7; unclear D gene. This CDR3 is built from 14 residues. Germline CDR1 SGHTA, CDR2 FQGNSA. With 3 bases removed from V and 2 bases from J, the gap between germline ends came to 11 bases.

V gene TRBV7-2 combines with J gene TRBJ2-7; 9 bases map to TRBD2. J lost 3 bases, V lost 5 bases, and 11 bases had no gene match. Germline loops: CDR1 SGHTA, CDR2 FQGNSA. This CDR3 is 16 amino acids long. CDR3 region: CASSEELAGRLYEQYF. The CDR3 DNA reads TGTGCCAGCAGCGAAGAGCTAGCGGGAAGGCTCTACGAGCAGTACTTC.

Notes on this clone: In the same sample, other DNA sequences code for this CDR3. This chain links TRBV9 with TRBJ2-7; D may be TRBD1 or TRBD2 (6 bases each). V was pared by 7 bases and J by 0 bases, with 14 bases between. The CDR3 runs 14 residues. Looked up from germline, CDR1 is SGDLS and CDR2 is YYNGEE. The CDR3 here is CASSSGGSSYEQYF. The CDR3 DNA reads TGTGCCAGCTCGTCCGGGGGCTCCTCCTACGAGCAGTACTTC. Combining the CDR3 with reference TRBV9 and TRBJ2-7 gives the whole variable domain DSGVTQTPKHLITATGQRVTLRCSPRSGDLSVYWYQQSLDQGLQFLIQYYNGEERAKGNILERFSAQQFPDLHSELNLSSLELGDSALYFCASSSGGSSYEQYFGPGTRLTVT.

The CDR3 DNA follows: TGTGCCAGTAGTATCCTTTCTCCGGCTTACACCGGGGAGCTGTTTTTT. Encoded protein: CASSILSPAYTGELFF. J is TRBJ2-2 and V is TRBV19; D not resolved. Germline V gene lookup returns CDR1 LNHDA and CDR2 SQIVND (reference sequence). The V gene lost 3 bases and the J gene lost 3 bases, with 14 bases spanning the gap. The CDR3 is made up of 16 amino acids.

For this clone: The sample carries other DNA sequences with the same CDR3. The chain recombines TRBV5-4 with TRBJ2-3; D call uncertain. Germline CDR1 reads SGHNT; CDR2 reads YYREEE (reference sequence). The CDR3 is made up of 12 amino acids. Trimming removed 4 bases from V and 0 bases from J, with 3 bases in between. The CDR3 here is CASSVSTDTQYF. The DNA for the CDR3 is TGTGCCAGCAGCGTCAGCACAGATACGCAGTATTTT.

V gene TRBV11-2 combines with J gene TRBJ2-2; D unresolved. With 8 bases removed from V and 7 bases from J, the gap between germline ends came to 5 bases. CDR3 length: 10 residues. Germline V gene data show CDR1 as SGHAT and CDR2 as FQNNGV. The CDR3 region has the DNA TGTGCCAGCCAAAACGGGGAGCTGTTTTTT. Amino acids: CASQNGELFF.

V gene TRBV9 combines with J gene TRBJ1-6; weak D call: TRBD1 (6 bases). Trimming shortened V by 3 bases and J by 15 bases, and 19 bases separated the two germline ends. The CDR3 sequence is 14 residues long. From germline, CDR1 is SGDLS and CDR2 YYNGEE. CDR3 region: CASSASLIDRFLHF. Written as DNA, the CDR3 is TGTGCCAGCAGCGCCTCTCTCATAGACAGGTTCCTCCACTTT. The full variable domain, its missing parts supplied by reference TRBV9 and TRBJ1-6, is DSGVTQTPKHLITATGQRVTLRCSPRSGDLSVYWYQQSLDQGLQFLIQYYNGEERAKGNILERFSAQQFPDLHSELNLSSLELGDSALYFCASSASLIDRFLHFGNGTRLTVT.

Notes on this clone: A read error may explain this, as a much larger clone is one base away. The gene calls are TRBV5-6 and TRBJ1-1; D possibly corresponds to TRBD1 (6 bases). CDR3 size: 13 residues. The germline gives CDR1 SGHDT, CDR2 YYEEEE. V dropped 2 bases and J dropped 4 bases, with 9 bases sitting between them. Written as DNA, the CDR3 is TGTGCCAGCAGCTTAGGGGGGGCCACTGAAGCTTTCTTT. Translating it yields CASSLGGATEAFF.

The genes are TRBV5-4 and TRBJ2-1, with 11 nucleotides matching TRBD2. This CDR3 spans 17 amino acids. Losses at the gene ends were 0 bases for V and 7 bases for J; bases not matched to a gene: 9. Germline V gene data show CDR1 as SGHNT and CDR2 as YYREEE (reference sequence). The CDR3 sequence: CASSLEPLAGGDNEQFF. The DNA of the CDR3 is TGTGCCAGCAGCTTGGAACCCCTAGCGGGGGGTGATAATGAGCAGTTCTTC. The variable domain in full, completed from reference TRBV5-4 and TRBJ2-1, reads ETGVTQSPTHLIKTRGQQVTLRCSSQSGHNTVSWYQQALGQGPQFIFQYYREEENGRGNFPPRFSGLQFPNYSSELNVNALELDDSALYLCASSLEPLAGGDNEQFFGPGTRLTVL.

The rearrangement joins TRBV4-1 to TRBJ2-4; weak D call: TRBD2 (5 bases). CDR3 length: 15 residues. The V gene lost 0 bases and the J gene lost 11 bases, with 17 bases spanning the gap. Germline loops: CDR1 MGHRA, CDR2 YSYEKL. The CDR3 region has the DNA TGCGCCAGCAGCCAAGATATAGTCTCCCGGGATTTTCAGTACTTC. This sequence encodes CASSQDIVSRDFQYF.

The chain recombines TRBV11-2 with TRBJ1-3, with a tentative D call TRBD1 (6 bases). V was clipped by 4 bases and J by 0 bases, with 10 bases between them. The germline CDR1 and CDR2 sequences are SGHAT and FQNNGV. This CDR3 has 15 residues. The CDR3, as DNA: TGTGCCAGCAGCTCCACAGGGAACTCTGGAAACACCATATATTTT. Translating gives CASSSTGNSGNTIYF. The full variable domain, completed using reference TRBV11-2 and TRBJ1-3, is EAGVAQSPRYKIIEKRQSVAFWCNPISGHATLYWYQQILGQGPKLLIQFQNNGVVDDSQLPKDRFSAERLKGVDSTLKIQPAKLEDSAVYLCASSSTGNSGNTIYFGEGSWLTVV.

The chain employs TRBV11-2 and TRBJ1-6, with a weak D call TRBD1 (5 bases). The V gene's germline CDR1 is SGHAT and CDR2 FQNNGV. This CDR3 has 17 residues. Deletions cut 4 bases from V and 7 bases from J, with 20 bases between. CDR3 DNA: TGTGCCAGCAGCTCGCATTTCCGGGACCGATCCAATTCACCCCTCCACTTT. It is translated as CASSSHFRDRSNSPLHF.

As regards this clone: A junction boundary mismatches the germline segment, possibly from a read error. The CDR3 bases are TGTGCCTGCAGAGGGTCTGAAGCTTTCTTT. Translating it yields CACRGSEAFF. V usage is TRBV7-9 and J usage is TRBJ1-1; D gene unclear. This CDR3 has 10 residues. Germline V lookup: CDR1 SEHNR, CDR2 FQNEAQ (reference sequence).

V and J are TRBV2 and TRBJ2-1; D possibly corresponds to TRBD1 (8 bases). Trimming pared 10 bases from V and 0 bases from J, leaving 13 bases between. Germline V gene data show CDR1 as SNHLY and CDR2 as FYNNEI. There are 14 residues in the CDR3. DNA for the CDR3: TGTGCCAAACAGGGGGGGGACTCCTACAATGAGCAGTTCTTC. This translates into CAKQGGDSYNEQFF.

Remarks on this clone: Other DNA variants within this sample encode the same CDR3. The rearrangement joins TRBV9 to TRBJ2-7; 7 bases map to TRBD2. The junction had 2 bases not matched to a gene; V was cut back by 2 bases and J by 6 bases. CDR3 length: 12 residues. The germline CDR1 and CDR2 sequences are SGDLS and YYNGEE. The DNA of the CDR3 is TGTGCCAGCAGCGTGCCGGGGGGCGAGCAGTACTTC. Protein sequence: CASSVPGGEQYF.

The V gene is TRBV6-5, the J gene TRBJ2-7; maybe TRBD1 (6 bases). The CDR3 is made up of 15 amino acids. The V end lost 5 bases, the J end lost 2 bases, and 16 bases lay between the germline ends. Per germline, CDR1 MNHEY and CDR2 SVGAGI. For the CDR3, the DNA is TGTGCCAGCAGTCCACGGACAGCCGCAACCTACGAGCAGTACTTC. It translates to CASSPRTAATYEQYF.

The rearrangement links TRBV27 to TRBJ2-7, with 8 bases lining up with TRBD2. The V and J ends lost 2 bases and 0 bases, in that order; junction bases with no gene match: 3. Germline assignment: CDR1 MNHEY and CDR2 SMNVEV (reference sequence). The length of the CDR3 is 15 residues. Here the CDR3 reads CASSLLGTSSYEQYF. DNA of the CDR3: TGTGCCAGCAGTTTACTTGGGACTAGCTCCTACGAGCAGTACTTC.